These T cell receptor beta chains were read from a single sample in a study of vaccination and CD4 T cells after COVID-19. These TCRs are of unknown antigen specificity. TCRdb recomputed calls from the PCR reads with MiXCR, one row per CDR3 protein. The sample gives roughly 16,000 distinct CDR3 sequences, roughly 73% of which show up once; approximately 4.2% is in the top ten. The source material was CD4+ T cells from blood, cultured in vitro. The receptors shown here come from a human donor who had recovered from COVID-19. Each CDR3 is given with its conserved first and last residue. Fields, in order: CDR3 length, V gene, J gene, clone size, D gene, CDR3 DNA, CDR3 protein. D genes are given only for firm matches. The size of a clone is reported for some rows only, either as once, few or many, or as a class for expanded clones.

cdr3_length: 14; v_call: TRBV11-2; j_call: TRBJ1-5; clone_size: -; d_call: -; cdr3_nt: TGTGCCAGCAGCCCCCCGGGACACAATCAGCCCCAGCATTTT; cdr3_aa: CASSPPGHNQPQHF
cdr3_length: 14; v_call: TRBV6-5; j_call: TRBJ1-4; clone_size: -; d_call: -; cdr3_nt: TGTGCCAGCAGTTACGTAGGGGGAGGTGAAAAACTGTTTTTT; cdr3_aa: CASSYVGGGEKLFF
cdr3_length: 16; v_call: TRBV7-3; j_call: TRBJ1-2; clone_size: few; d_call: -; cdr3_nt: TGTGCCAGCAGCTTATCCCATAAGGGGAGGAACTATGGCTACACCTTC; cdr3_aa: CASSLSHKGRNYGYTF
cdr3_length: 16; v_call: TRBV15; j_call: TRBJ2-1; clone_size: -; d_call: -; cdr3_nt: TGTGCCACCAGCGGAGGGGGCAGGGGCGCCTACAATGAGCAGTTCTTC; cdr3_aa: CATSGGGRGAYNEQFF
cdr3_length: 16; v_call: TRBV6-1; j_call: TRBJ2-5; clone_size: once; d_call: -; cdr3_nt: TGTGCCAGCAGTCAGCCCGGGAAGGGCGTCGGTGTGACCCAGTACTTC; cdr3_aa: CASSQPGKGVGVTQYF
cdr3_length: 17; v_call: TRBV7-2; j_call: TRBJ2-5; clone_size: few; d_call: -; cdr3_nt: TGTGCCAGCAGCTTAAGGCAGGGGCAAGCCTGGAGGGAGACCCAGTACTTC; cdr3_aa: CASSLRQGQAWRETQYF
cdr3_length: 13; v_call: TRBV7-3; j_call: TRBJ1-6; clone_size: -; d_call: -; cdr3_nt: TGTGCCAGCAGCTTATCTGCAGCTTCACCCCTCCACTTT; cdr3_aa: CASSLSAASPLHF
cdr3_length: 15; v_call: TRBV28; j_call: TRBJ1-6; clone_size: -; d_call: -; cdr3_nt: TGTGCCAGCAGTACGCCAGGGGCCGGGAATTCACCCCTCCACTTT; cdr3_aa: CASSTPGAGNSPLHF
cdr3_length: 16; v_call: TRBV20-1; j_call: TRBJ1-6; clone_size: -; d_call: -; cdr3_nt: TGCAGTGCTAGAGATCCATCGTCCAGGGGTAGATCACCCCTCCACTTT; cdr3_aa: CSARDPSSRGRSPLHF
cdr3_length: 12; v_call: TRBV6-2/TRBV6-3; j_call: TRBJ1-2; clone_size: -; d_call: -; cdr3_nt: TGTGCCAGCAGTCAACACCCGACGGGCTACACCTTC; cdr3_aa: CASSQHPTGYTF
cdr3_length: 19; v_call: TRBV6-2/TRBV6-3; j_call: TRBJ1-5; clone_size: -; d_call: TRBD1; cdr3_nt: TGTGCCAGCAGTCTTAAATTGCAGGGGGGCGGGAGAGGCAATCAGCCCCAGCATTTT; cdr3_aa: CASSLKLQGGGRGNQPQHF
cdr3_length: 13; v_call: TRBV20-1; j_call: TRBJ1-2; clone_size: few; d_call: TRBD1; cdr3_nt: TGCAGTGCCCTAGCACAGGGGGCGGTTGGCTACACCTTC; cdr3_aa: CSALAQGAVGYTF
cdr3_length: 13; v_call: TRBV7-3; j_call: TRBJ1-2; clone_size: few; d_call: -; cdr3_nt: TGTGCCAGCAGCTTCGAGGGCCTTTATGGCTACACCTTC; cdr3_aa: CASSFEGLYGYTF
cdr3_length: 15; v_call: TRBV24-1; j_call: TRBJ2-3; clone_size: -; d_call: -; cdr3_nt: TGTGCCACCAGTCCAGGTGATACTAGCACAGATACGCAGTATTTT; cdr3_aa: CATSPGDTSTDTQYF
cdr3_length: 15; v_call: TRBV20-1; j_call: TRBJ2-1; clone_size: -; d_call: TRBD2; cdr3_nt: TGCAGTGCCATGGGCGGGAGAGGGTCCTACAATGAGCAGTTCTTC; cdr3_aa: CSAMGGRGSYNEQFF
cdr3_length: 14; v_call: TRBV6-2/TRBV6-3; j_call: TRBJ2-1; clone_size: -; d_call: TRBD2; cdr3_nt: TGTGCCAGCAGTTACTTCGCGGGAGGCCTTGAGCAGTTCTTC; cdr3_aa: CASSYFAGGLEQFF
cdr3_length: 11; v_call: TRBV20-1; j_call: TRBJ2-7; clone_size: -; d_call: -; cdr3_nt: TGCAGTGCTAGAGAGCTCACGGGGCAGGACTTC; cdr3_aa: CSARELTGQDF
cdr3_length: 16; v_call: TRBV6-5; j_call: TRBJ2-4; clone_size: -; d_call: TRBD1; cdr3_nt: TGTGCCAGCAGTTTGGGGACAGGTAACTTCGGAAACATTCAGTACTTC; cdr3_aa: CASSLGTGNFGNIQYF
cdr3_length: 18; v_call: TRBV20-1; j_call: TRBJ2-3; clone_size: -; d_call: -; cdr3_nt: TGCAGTGCTAGAGATCCCCGTTGGGGACCGGGTCACACAGATACGCAGTATTTT; cdr3_aa: CSARDPRWGPGHTDTQYF
cdr3_length: 12; v_call: TRBV28; j_call: TRBJ1-1; clone_size: -; d_call: -; cdr3_nt: TGTGCCAGCAGGGGGCCGAACACTGAAGCTTTCTTT; cdr3_aa: CASRGPNTEAFF
cdr3_length: 14; v_call: TRBV20-1; j_call: TRBJ1-1; clone_size: -; d_call: -; cdr3_nt: TGCAGTGCTAGAGGCGGAAAGGGGTACACTGAAGCTTTCTTT; cdr3_aa: CSARGGKGYTEAFF
cdr3_length: 17; v_call: TRBV15; j_call: TRBJ1-3; clone_size: -; d_call: TRBD1; cdr3_nt: TGTGCCACCAGCAGAGAACGGGGACAGGGAGCTGGAAACACCATATATTTT; cdr3_aa: CATSRERGQGAGNTIYF
cdr3_length: 15; v_call: TRBV6-1; j_call: TRBJ1-5; clone_size: -; d_call: TRBD1; cdr3_nt: TGTGCCAGCGGAAGGGGAGGGGGCCTGAATCAGCCCCAGCATTTT; cdr3_aa: CASGRGGGLNQPQHF
cdr3_length: 15; v_call: TRBV20-1; j_call: TRBJ1-5; clone_size: -; d_call: TRBD1; cdr3_nt: TGCAGTGCTGGAAGGACAGGATGGCGCAATCAGCCCCAGCATTTT; cdr3_aa: CSAGRTGWRNQPQHF
cdr3_length: 15; v_call: TRBV7-2; j_call: TRBJ2-3; clone_size: -; d_call: TRBD2; cdr3_nt: TGTGCCAGCAGCTTAGGCGGGAGGGATAGGGATACGCAGTATTTT; cdr3_aa: CASSLGGRDRDTQYF
cdr3_length: 13; v_call: TRBV15; j_call: TRBJ2-7; clone_size: -; d_call: -; cdr3_nt: TGTGCCACCAGCAGAGATAAAGAGTACGAGCAGTACTTC; cdr3_aa: CATSRDKEYEQYF
cdr3_length: 15; v_call: TRBV30; j_call: TRBJ2-7; clone_size: once; d_call: -; cdr3_nt: TGTGCCTGGAGCCCAAGACAGAGCCTGAGGGACGAGCAGTACTTC; cdr3_aa: CAWSPRQSLRDEQYF
cdr3_length: 17; v_call: TRBV7-2; j_call: TRBJ2-5; clone_size: -; d_call: TRBD2; cdr3_nt: TGTGCCAGCAGCTTAGGGGGGACTAGCGGGCTCCAAGAGACCCAGTACTTC; cdr3_aa: CASSLGGTSGLQETQYF
cdr3_length: 15; v_call: TRBV12-3/TRBV12-4; j_call: TRBJ2-5; clone_size: few; d_call: TRBD1; cdr3_nt: TGTGCCAGCACCCGGGACAGGGGGCTGATGGAGACCCAGTACTTC; cdr3_aa: CASTRDRGLMETQYF
cdr3_length: 13; v_call: TRBV20-1; j_call: TRBJ1-2; clone_size: -; d_call: -; cdr3_nt: TGCAGTGCTAGACAGGGTTTGTACTATGGCTACACCTTC; cdr3_aa: CSARQGLYYGYTF
cdr3_length: 14; v_call: TRBV6-4; j_call: TRBJ1-2; clone_size: -; d_call: -; cdr3_nt: TGTGCCAGCAGTGCGTCTGGGGGCAGCTATGGCTACACCTTC; cdr3_aa: CASSASGGSYGYTF
cdr3_length: 13; v_call: TRBV20-1; j_call: TRBJ2-3; clone_size: -; d_call: -; cdr3_nt: TGCAGTGCTGGCAGGGGCTCCACAGATACGCAGTATTTT; cdr3_aa: CSAGRGSTDTQYF
cdr3_length: 17; v_call: TRBV15; j_call: TRBJ2-1; clone_size: few; d_call: -; cdr3_nt: TGTGCCACCAGCATCCCCATTAGCGGTCTCTCCTACAATGAGCAGTTCTTC; cdr3_aa: CATSIPISGLSYNEQFF
cdr3_length: 14; v_call: TRBV12-3/TRBV12-4; j_call: TRBJ2-5; clone_size: -; d_call: -; cdr3_nt: TGTGCCAGCATCCGGGACCGCGGACAAGAGACCCAGTACTTC; cdr3_aa: CASIRDRGQETQYF
cdr3_length: 13; v_call: TRBV2; j_call: TRBJ2-5; clone_size: -; d_call: -; cdr3_nt: TGTGCCAGCAGTGAGACGGCTAGAGAGACCCAGTACTTC; cdr3_aa: CASSETARETQYF
cdr3_length: 14; v_call: TRBV10-3; j_call: TRBJ2-2; clone_size: few; d_call: TRBD2; cdr3_nt: TGTGCCTCCAACGGGGGGGCCGTCACCGGGGAGCTGTTTTTT; cdr3_aa: CASNGGAVTGELFF
cdr3_length: 13; v_call: TRBV20-1; j_call: TRBJ1-1; clone_size: few; d_call: -; cdr3_nt: TGCAGTGCCAGGTCGGGACAAGAGCTTGAAGCTTTCTTT; cdr3_aa: CSARSGQELEAFF
cdr3_length: 15; v_call: TRBV7-3; j_call: TRBJ1-5; clone_size: -; d_call: -; cdr3_nt: TGTGCCAGCAGCTTAACGGGTGATAGCAATCAGCCCCAGCATTTT; cdr3_aa: CASSLTGDSNQPQHF
cdr3_length: 14; v_call: TRBV27; j_call: TRBJ1-5; clone_size: few; d_call: -; cdr3_nt: TGTGCCAGCAGTCCAAATACCTATACTCAGCCCCAGCATTTT; cdr3_aa: CASSPNTYTQPQHF
cdr3_length: 13; v_call: TRBV19; j_call: TRBJ1-6; clone_size: -; d_call: TRBD1; cdr3_nt: TGTGCCAGTAGTCAGGACAGGAATTCACCCCTCCACTTT; cdr3_aa: CASSQDRNSPLHF
cdr3_length: 17; v_call: TRBV28; j_call: TRBJ2-5; clone_size: -; d_call: TRBD2; cdr3_nt: TGTGCCAGCAGTTCGGGACTAGCGGGAGGGCCGCGGGAGACCCAGTACTTC; cdr3_aa: CASSSGLAGGPRETQYF
cdr3_length: 14; v_call: TRBV27; j_call: TRBJ1-6; clone_size: -; d_call: -; cdr3_nt: TGTGCCAGCAGTGCTCCGACACGAAATTCACCCCTCCACTTT; cdr3_aa: CASSAPTRNSPLHF